The 18 T cell receptor beta chains below come from one sample, sequenced in a study of T cells expressing NK-cell markers. TCRdb processed the 5' RACE reads again and assigns one entry to each CDR3 protein, with no DNA. This sample's clone table lists roughly 430,000 distinct CDR3 sequences. The specimen sequenced was blood T cells: a sorted CD56 or NKG2C T cell subset, CD4+ or CD8+ T cells, or bulk PBMC T cells (not recorded which). These receptors were obtained from a woman aged 18-70 years in good health.

This chain joins TRBV10-3 and TRBJ2-1; TCRdb designates TRBD1, a call that cannot be tested without DNA. Germline loops: CDR1 ENHRY, CDR2 SYGVKD. The CDR3 sequence is 14 residues long. The CDR3 is CAISGDRDYNEQFF.

The chain employs TRBV4-3 and TRBJ1-1; the D call from TCRdb, TRBD1, cannot be confirmed without DNA. In germline, CDR1 is LGHNA, CDR2 YSLEER. The CDR3 consists of 16 residues. This chain's CDR3 is CASSQGAGQLNTEAFF.

The V call is TRBV11-2, the J call TRBJ2-1. The CDR3 length is 15 residues. The germline V gene has CDR1 SGHAT and CDR2 FQNNGV. The chain's CDR3 is CASSETGSSYNEQFF.

CDR3 sequence: CASTPGGWADTQYF. The chain joins TRBV12-3 or TRBV12-4 to TRBJ2-3; no DNA is available, so the TRBD2 call from TCRdb remains unchecked. The CDR3 sequence is 14 residues long.

The J gene is TRBJ2-6, the V gene TRBV5-6; the TCRdb D gene call, TRBD1, has no DNA to confirm it. The germline V gene has CDR1 SGHDT and CDR2 YYEEEE. This CDR3 has 17 residues. CDR3 loop: CASSMIVGASGANVLTF.

J is TRBJ1-2 and V is TRBV5-4; with no DNA, the TCRdb D assignment of TRBD1 cannot be verified. This CDR3 region has 15 residues. From germline, CDR1 is SGHNT and CDR2 YYREEE (reference sequence). This CDR3 is CASSSVGTGGRGYTF.

The rearrangement uses TRBV14 and TRBJ1-5; the D call from TCRdb, TRBD1, cannot be confirmed without DNA. There are 14 residues in the CDR3. CDR1 SGHDN and CDR2 FVKESK come from the germline V gene. The CDR3 loop reads CASRNPGYNQPQHF.

J is TRBJ2-5 and V is TRBV7-2; TCRdb's D call of TRBD2 is untestable without DNA. This CDR3 has 16 residues. Germline assignment: CDR1 SGHTA and CDR2 FQGNSA. The CDR3 sequence is CASSSTTGLPGETQYF.

The rearrangement uses TRBV6-1 and TRBJ2-5; TCRdb's D call, TRBD1, is unchecked because there is no DNA. Germline loops: CDR1 MNHNS, CDR2 SASEGT. The CDR3 is 13 amino acids. Here the CDR3 reads CASSRPPGETQYF.

This chain connects TRBV9 to TRBJ1-3; without DNA, the TCRdb call of TRBD1 cannot be checked. Germline V lookup: CDR1 SGDLS, CDR2 YYNGEE. The CDR3 consists of 16 residues. CDR3 protein: CASSVDPRLSGNTIYF. The full variable domain, with the rest looked up from reference TRBV9 and TRBJ1-3, is DSGVTQTPKHLITATGQRVTLRCSPRSGDLSVYWYQQSLDQGLQFLIQYYNGEERAKGNILERFSAQQFPDLHSELNLSSLELGDSALYFCASSVDPRLSGNTIYFGEGSWLTVV.

The rearrangement uses TRBV28 and TRBJ1-2. CDR3 length: 13 residues. In germline, CDR1 is MDHEN, CDR2 SYDVKM. The CDR3 is CASSFATDYGYTF.

The chain is built from TRBV4-1 and TRBJ2-2. Germline V gene lookup returns CDR1 MGHRA and CDR2 YSYEKL. This CDR3 is 14 amino acids long. This chain's CDR3 is CASSHQLGTGELFF.

V is TRBV4-1 and J is TRBJ1-3; TCRdb indicates TRBD1, and absent DNA this call remains unverified. CDR3 length: 18 residues. Germline V gene lookup returns CDR1 MGHRA and CDR2 YSYEKL. The CDR3 region is CASSQGHGGRMAGNTIYF.

V is TRBV2 and J is TRBJ1-5; TCRdb lists TRBD1, though no DNA is available to test this call. This CDR3 spans 13 amino acids. The germline gives CDR1 SNHLY, CDR2 FYNNEI. The CDR3 spells CASKSGVNQPQHF.

This chain uses TRBV4-1 with TRBJ2-3; TCRdb's D call, TRBD1, is unchecked because there is no DNA. The CDR3 loop spans 15 amino acids. Germline values: CDR1 MGHRA, CDR2 YSYEKL. The CDR3 loop is CASSHRPQDGDTQYF.

The gene calls are TRBV13 and TRBJ2-1; TCRdb calls TRBD2, which cannot be checked without DNA. Germline loops: CDR1 PRHDT, CDR2 FYEKMQ (reference sequence). The CDR3 spans 16 residues. The CDR3 loop is CASSLGRSGGATEQFF.

This rearrangement joins TRBV7-2 to TRBJ1-2; the D call from TCRdb, TRBD1, cannot be confirmed without DNA. CDR3 size: 14 residues. The germline gives CDR1 SGHTA, CDR2 FQGNSA. CDR3 protein: CASSLGTVNYGYTF.

This chain joins TRBV4-1 and TRBJ2-3; TCRdb calls TRBD2, which cannot be checked without DNA. CDR3 size: 16 residues. Germline assignment: CDR1 MGHRA and CDR2 YSYEKL. CDR3 sequence reads: CASSQTTGQRFDTQYF.